Following are 30 T cell receptor beta chains from one sample sequenced in a study of control samples from healthy donors and cancer patients. Using immunoSEQ multiplex PCR, the repertoire was profiled, and TCRdb retains in-frame clones only, with some absent. The sample comprises about 250,000 clones, roughly four fifths of which are singletons, and 10% to 15% rests with the top ten. The sequenced sample consisted of PBMCs. These receptors were obtained from a woman in her fifties or sixties with lung cancer.

About this clone itself: This sample also contains other DNA sequences that code for the same CDR3. The rearrangement joins TRBV7-9 to TRBJ2-1; D is uncertain. V lost 0 bases and J lost 6, with 6 bases in between. CDR1 SEHNR and CDR2 FQNEAQ come from the germline V gene (reference sequence). This CDR3 has 13 residues. CDR3 sequence: CASSLAGTNEQFF. The CDR3 bases are TGTGCCAGCAGCTTAGCGGGAACCAATGAGCAGTTCTTC.

This clone has only one observation. The rearrangement links TRBV5-1 to TRBJ1-1; TRBD1 agrees at 8 bases. Germline CDR1 is SGHRS and CDR2 is YFSETQ. V was clipped by 2 bases and J by 6 bases; unmatched bases: 6. The length of the CDR3 is 14 residues. In nucleotides, the CDR3 is TGCGCCAGCAGCTTTGGCCAACAGGGGGCTGAAGCTTTCTTT. Amino acid sequence: CASSFGQQGAEAFF.

This clone was seen just once. This chain links TRBV4-1 with TRBJ2-5; D is unclear. Germline V gene data show CDR1 as MGHRA and CDR2 as YSYEKL. The CDR3 extends over 13 amino acids. V shed 0 bases and J shed 6 bases, with 8 bases lying between them. The CDR3 sequence: CASSQDSPKTQYF. The CDR3 bases are TGCGCCAGCAGCCAAGATTCCCCAAAGACCCAGTACTTC.

A single count supports this clone. The chain is built from TRBV6-6 and TRBJ1-3, with TRBD1 matching over 10 bases. Unmatched junction bases numbered 11, after V lost 4 bases and J lost 8 bases. Germline V gives CDR1 MNHNY, CDR2 SVGAGI (reference sequence). The CDR3 runs 16 residues. The CDR3 nucleotides read TGTGCCAGCAGTTCAACGATGGGACAGGGGAGGTACACCATATATTTT. This encodes CASSSTMGQGRYTIYF.

The genes are TRBV6-5 and TRBJ1-1; D gene ambiguous. Germline V lookup: CDR1 MNHEY, CDR2 SVGAGI. The CDR3 is 15 amino acids. Trimming stripped 2 bases from V and 2 bases from J, with 12 bases between. The chain's CDR3 is CASSYGTAGNTEAFF. In DNA, the CDR3 is TGTGCCAGCAGTTACGGTACAGCAGGTAACACTGAAGCTTTCTTT.

The chain recombines TRBV7-8 with TRBJ1-5, with D perhaps matching TRBD1 (5 bases). Germline V gives CDR1 SGHVS, CDR2 FQNEAQ. Trimming stripped 1 base from V and 2 bases from J, with 12 bases between. The length of the CDR3 is 16 residues. The CDR3 loop is CASSLVAGPRNQPQHF. Here the CDR3 DNA reads TGTGCCAGCAGCTTAGTGGCAGGGCCCCGCAATCAGCCCCAGCATTTT.

The rearrangement joins TRBV19 to TRBJ1-2, with TRBD1 matching 9 bases. Trimming took 4 bases from V and 3 from J; bases not matched to a gene: 3. Per the germline V gene, CDR1 is LNHDA and CDR2 is SQIVND (reference sequence). The CDR3 totals 14 residues. The CDR3 coding sequence is TGTGCCAGTAGTAGGTGGGACAGGGACTATGGCTACACCTTC. Translated: CASSRWDRDYGYTF.

V is TRBV5-4 and J is TRBJ2-1; D ambiguous. V gave up 4 bases and J gave up 4 bases, with 9 bases separating them. Germline CDR1 SGHNT, CDR2 YYREEE (reference sequence). CDR3 length: 13 amino acids. The CDR3 bases are TGTGCCAGCAGCAACGACGGTTACAATGAGCAGTTCTTC. Encoded protein: CASSNDGYNEQFF.

The chain recombines TRBV5-1 with TRBJ2-3; 9 nucleotides match TRBD2. Germline-derived CDR1 and CDR2 are SGHRS and YFSETQ. The CDR3 spans 17 residues. V trimming: 0 bases; J trimming: 4 bases; junction bases outside the gene matches: 9. The CDR3 sequence is CASSLGPSGILADTQYF. The CDR3 DNA reads as TGCGCCAGCAGCTTGGGCCCTAGCGGGATTTTAGCAGATACGCAGTATTTT.

The chain carries TRBV2 and TRBJ1-5, with D possibly being TRBD1 (6 bases). V gave up 6 bases and J gave up 9 bases, with 18 bases separating them. The CDR3 has 14 residues. The germline CDR1 and CDR2 sequences are SNHLY and FYNNEI. The CDR3 DNA reads as TGTGCCAGCAGATACCAGGGGTCACGGGGGCCCCAGCATTTT. Residues: CASRYQGSRGPQHF.

V usage is TRBV7-2 and J usage is TRBJ2-6; D is uncertain. Germline CDR1 SGHTA, CDR2 FQGNSA. This CDR3 spans 14 amino acids. Trimming took off 4 bases at V and 1 base at J, with 5 bases between the two ends. The CDR3 bases are TGTGCCAGCAGCTCGGATTCTGGGGCCAACGTCCTGACTTTC. Translation gives CASSSDSGANVLTF. The whole variable domain, filled in from reference TRBV7-2 and TRBJ2-6, reads GAGVSQSPSNKVTEKGKDVELRCDPISGHTALYWYRQSLGQGLEFLIYFQGNSAPDKSGLPSDRFSAERTGGSVSTLTIQRTQQEDSAVYLCASSSDSGANVLTFGAGSRLTVL.

The gene calls are TRBV30 and TRBJ1-5; D gene ambiguous. Germline assignment: CDR1 GTSNPN and CDR2 SVGIG (reference sequence). Trimming removed 0 bases at V and 0 bases at J, with 9 bases between. CDR3 size: 15 residues. CDR3 sequence: CAWSVVGNSNQPQHF. The CDR3 region has the DNA TGTGCCTGGAGTGTAGTAGGTAATAGCAATCAGCCCCAGCATTTT.

CDR3 protein: CASSSLDRNWGYTF. CDR3 DNA sequence: TGTGCCAGCAGCTCCCTCGACAGGAATTGGGGCTACACCTTC. The rearrangement joins TRBV27 to TRBJ1-2; a possible D gene is TRBD1 (6 bases). This CDR3 has 14 residues. The ends were cut back, 6 bases at V and 8 bases at J, with 19 bases in the middle. Germline assignment: CDR1 MNHEY and CDR2 SMNVEV (reference sequence).

This chain links TRBV11-2 with TRBJ2-1, with D possibly TRBD2 on 5 matching bases. Germline values: CDR1 SGHAT, CDR2 FQNNGV. The CDR3 is 16 residues long. Trimming cost V 5 bases and J 4 bases, with 18 bases left between them. The CDR3 here is CASSTRAVATYNEQFF. CDR3 in DNA: TGTGCCAGCAGCACCCGGGCGGTAGCGACATACAATGAGCAGTTCTTC.

This sequence joins TRBV6-5 and TRBJ1-1; 7 bases are a match to TRBD1. This CDR3 is 13 amino acids long. The germline V gene has CDR1 MNHEY and CDR2 SVGAGI. Trimming cost V 7 bases and J 3 bases; bases outside gene matches: 5. The CDR3 sequence: CASTTTGDTEAFF. CDR3 nucleotides: TGTGCCAGCACCACCACAGGGGACACTGAAGCTTTCTTT.

This chain joins TRBV28 and TRBJ1-5; 7 bases match TRBD1. The ends lost 5 bases at V and 6 bases at J; junction bases unmatched: 16. The germline V gene has CDR1 MDHEN and CDR2 SYDVKM. CDR3 length: 17 residues. The DNA of the CDR3 is TGTGCCAGCAGTCCTCCCCCCCGACAGGGTGTAAGTCAGCCCCAGCATTTT. This translates into CASSPPPRQGVSQPQHF.

The chain joins TRBV5-1 to TRBJ2-5; TRBD1 aligns across 8 bases. The V gene end was trimmed by 1 base and the J gene end by 2 bases; junction bases not matched to a gene: 1. The CDR3 runs to 14 residues. Germline CDR1 reads SGHRS; CDR2 reads YFSETQ. CDR3 amino acids: CASSLHRGQETQYF. In DNA form, the CDR3 reads TGCGCCAGCAGCTTGCACAGGGGGCAAGAGACCCAGTACTTC.

V is TRBV19 and J is TRBJ1-1, with D perhaps TRBD1 (5 bases). The V gene lost 10 bases and the J gene lost 6 bases, with 24 bases spanning the gap. This CDR3 comprises 15 residues. Germline loops: CDR1 LNHDA, CDR2 SQIVND (reference sequence). The CDR3 DNA reads TGTGCCACCGAGAGTCGGAGGCAGGGAGTCCCTGAAGCTTTCTTT. This translates into CATESRRQGVPEAFF.

The rearrangement uses TRBV28 and TRBJ2-5; perhaps D is TRBD1 or TRBD2 (5 bases each). This CDR3 contains 14 residues. Deletions cut 3 bases from V and 5 bases from J, with 13 bases between. The V gene's germline CDR1 is MDHEN and CDR2 SYDVKM. The CDR3 loop is CASSLRGVRETQYF. The CDR3 DNA reads TGTGCCAGCAGTTTGAGGGGTGTGCGTGAGACCCAGTACTTC.

This clone appeared a single time. The genes are TRBV5-4 and TRBJ2-1, with 10 bases that match TRBD2. This CDR3 is built from 16 residues. CDR1 is SGHNT and CDR2 is YYREEE in the germline V gene (reference sequence). V trimming: 3 bases; J trimming: 9 bases; junction bases outside the gene matches: 12. The CDR3 region is CASSSRLSGGAGEQFF. The CDR3 region has the DNA TGTGCCAGCAGCTCCCGCCTAAGCGGGGGGGCCGGTGAGCAGTTCTTC.

The gene calls are TRBV15 and TRBJ1-1; D is undetermined. Trimming took 4 bases from V and 4 from J, leaving 13 bases between them. Germline-derived CDR1 and CDR2 are LNHNV and YYDKDF (reference sequence). The CDR3 runs to 14 residues. The CDR3 loop reads CATSNLNWGTEAFF. The CDR3 region has the DNA TGTGCCACCAGCAACCTAAATTGGGGCACTGAAGCTTTCTTT.

The rearrangement joins TRBV24-1 to TRBJ2-1; no reliable D call. Trimming removed 0 bases from V and 12 bases from J, with 11 bases in between. Germline-derived CDR1 and CDR2 are KGHDR and SFDVKD. The CDR3 loop spans 13 amino acids. The CDR3 DNA follows: TGTGCCACCAGTGATTTGATGAAAACAGCGCAGTTCTTC. This gives the protein CATSDLMKTAQFF.

J is TRBJ1-1 and V is TRBV4-1; no clear D. The length of the CDR3 is 14 residues. Germline V gives CDR1 MGHRA, CDR2 YSYEKL. V dropped 0 bases and J dropped 0 bases, with 5 bases sitting between them. DNA for the CDR3: TGCGCCAGCAGCCAAGATCCGTTGAACACTGAAGCTTTCTTT. Its protein product is CASSQDPLNTEAFF.

This chain links TRBV5-6 with TRBJ1-1; D not resolved. Germline CDR1 is SGHDT and CDR2 is YYEEEE. V was cut by 5 bases and J by 6 bases, with 20 bases left in between. This CDR3 is built from 15 residues. The CDR3 nucleotides read TGTGCCAGCAGTCGTTGGCCGGGTCCCTTCTCTGAAGCTTTCTTT. The encoded protein is CASSRWPGPFSEAFF.

The table lists this clone with a count of one. The V gene is TRBV28, the J gene TRBJ1-1, with 9 nucleotides matching TRBD1. The length of the CDR3 is 16 residues. Germline loops: CDR1 MDHEN, CDR2 SYDVKM. Unmatched junction bases numbered 12, after V lost 2 bases and J lost 8 bases. The chain's CDR3 is CASSLPPGTGNAEAFF. CDR3 nucleotides: TGTGCCAGCAGTTTACCCCCCGGGACAGGGAACGCCGAAGCTTTCTTT.

Note on this clone: This CDR3 is also generated by other DNA sequences in the sample. J is TRBJ1-1 and V is TRBV2, with 8 bases identical to TRBD1. Germline CDR1 is SNHLY and CDR2 is FYNNEI. The CDR3 covers 14 residues. J gave up 1 base and V 3 bases, and 1 base lay outside the gene matches. CDR3 amino acids: CASSEGTGNTEAFF. CDR3 nucleotides: TGTGCCAGCAGTGAGGGGACAGGGAACACTGAAGCTTTCTTT.

This clone was counted a single time. The identical CDR3 is also encoded by other nucleotide sequences in the sample. The V and J genes are TRBV6-5 and TRBJ1-1; D not certain. Between the trimmed V and J ends, which lost 8 bases and 1 base, there was a span of 5 bases. The germline V gene encodes CDR1 MNHEY and CDR2 SVGAGI. The CDR3 length is 11 residues. The CDR3 protein is CASGRNTEAFF. CDR3 sequence (DNA): TGTGCCAGCGGAAGGAACACTGAAGCTTTCTTT.

The V call is TRBV5-1, the J call TRBJ2-1; 9 positions match TRBD2. This CDR3 is built from 14 residues. The J segment lost 8 bases and the V segment lost 7 bases, leaving 10 bases of the junction unmatched. Germline lookup yields CDR1 SGHRS and CDR2 YFSETQ. CDR3 in DNA: TGCGCCAGCCAACGGTCTAGCGGGGTGGATGAGCAGTTCTTC. Translation gives CASQRSSGVDEQFF.

The chain recombines TRBV5-5 with TRBJ1-1, with TRBD1 matching over 7 bases. In germline, CDR1 is SGHKS, CDR2 YYEKEE (reference sequence). V dropped 5 bases and J dropped 5; count of bases not matched to a gene: 9. The CDR3 has 14 amino acids. CDR3 amino acids: CASSLQGSRTEAFF. CDR3 nucleotides: TGTGCCAGCAGTTTACAGGGGAGTCGGACTGAAGCTTTCTTT. The variable domain in full, completed from reference TRBV5-5 and TRBJ1-1, reads DAGVTQSPTHLIKTRGQQVTLRCSPISGHKSVSWYQQVLGQGPQFIFQYYEKEERGRGNFPDRFSARQFPNYSSELNVNALLLGDSALYLCASSLQGSRTEAFFGQGTRLTVV.

This clone appeared once. CDR3 protein: CASSLDPAGGTEAFF. CDR3 sequence (DNA): TGCGCCAGCAGCTTGGATCCGGCGGGGGGTACTGAAGCTTTCTTT. The gene calls are TRBV5-1 and TRBJ1-1, with D possibly being TRBD1 (5 bases). V gave up 0 bases and J gave up 5 bases, with 14 bases separating them. Germline loops: CDR1 SGHRS, CDR2 YFSETQ. The CDR3 loop spans 15 amino acids.